Listed here are 31 T cell receptor beta chains from one sample, sequenced in a study of cytomegalovirus exposure and HLA in healthy donors. This table comes from immunoSEQ multiplex PCR, and its TCRdb copy is limited to in-frame clones, with some not included. The sample has over 200,000 clones, approximately 83% seen once. The sequencing sample was made of PBMCs. The receptors were gathered from a woman in her twenties or thirties in good health and CMV-seropositive.

This clone was seen a single time. The genes are TRBV25-1 and TRBJ2-2; 8 bases map to TRBD1. J was trimmed by 4 bases and V by 1 base; bases with no gene match: 2. CDR1 is MGHDK, CDR2 SYGVNS, per germline. This CDR3 is built from 15 residues. CDR3 region: CASSEWTGSTGELFF. The CDR3 region has the DNA TGTGCCAGCAGTGAATGGACAGGGAGCACCGGGGAGCTGTTTTTT.

This chain uses TRBV5-1 with TRBJ2-7; 8 positions match TRBD1. This CDR3 has 13 amino acids. Germline V CDR1 and CDR2: SGHRS, YFSETQ. With V trimmed by 10 bases and J by 5 bases, 11 bases remained unmatched. CDR3 coding DNA: TGCGCCCTGGGGGCAGGGGGCAACCACGAGCAGTACTTC. Residues: CALGAGGNHEQYF.

This clone is a singleton in its sample. V usage is TRBV9 and J usage is TRBJ2-2; TRBD2 matches 7 bases. Germline assignment: CDR1 SGDLS and CDR2 YYNGEE. This CDR3 is 16 amino acids long. V lost 4 bases, J lost 1 base, and 7 bases stayed unmatched. The CDR3 is CASSFRSGMNTGELFF. CDR3 DNA sequence: TGTGCCAGCAGCTTCCGGAGCGGGATGAACACCGGGGAGCTGTTTTTT.

The V call is TRBV2, the J call TRBJ2-7; TRBD1 might be the D (5 bases). This CDR3 has 17 amino acids. CDR1 SNHLY and CDR2 FYNNEI come from the germline V gene. V was cut by 0 bases and J by 2 bases, with 17 bases left in between. The CDR3 loop reads CASSEALRRGRTYEQYF. In DNA, the CDR3 is TGTGCCAGCAGTGAAGCGCTTCGAAGGGGCCGGACCTACGAGCAGTACTTC.

CDR3 region: CASSVMSSGEQYF. The CDR3 coding sequence is TGTGCCAGCAGCGTGATGAGTAGCGGCGAGCAGTACTTC. V and J are TRBV6-5 and TRBJ2-7, with D maybe TRBD2 (6 bases). The CDR3 extends over 13 amino acids. Deletions cut 6 bases from V and 6 bases from J, with 15 bases between. Looked up from germline, CDR1 is MNHEY and CDR2 is SVGAGI.

This clone was recorded once. J is TRBJ1-2 and V is TRBV11-2, with unresolved D. Looked up from germline, CDR1 is SGHAT and CDR2 is FQNNGV. CDR3 length equals 12 residues. V was shortened by 2 bases and J by 4 bases, with 5 bases between the two germline ends. The CDR3 spells CASSLNPYGYTF. CDR3 in DNA: TGTGCCAGCAGCTTAAATCCCTATGGCTACACCTTC.

This chain uses TRBV5-1 with TRBJ2-3; D call uncertain. This CDR3 comprises 13 residues. Germline V gene data show CDR1 as SGHRS and CDR2 as YFSETQ. Trimming took 0 bases from V and 2 from J, leaving 4 bases between them. CDR3 DNA sequence: TGCGCCAGCAGCTTGGAAGTCACAGATACGCAGTATTTT. Translated, it gives CASSLEVTDTQYF.

This clone was detected a few times. The rearrangement uses TRBV12-5 and TRBJ2-7, with TRBD2 identical over 11 bases. Unmatched junction bases numbered 8, after V lost 6 bases and J lost 4 bases. The CDR3 sequence is 15 residues long. Germline V gives CDR1 LGHNT, CDR2 FRNRAP. In nucleotides, the CDR3 is TGTGCTAGTGGCAGGATGGGACTAGCGGATTACGAGCAGTACTTC. It yields the protein CASGRMGLADYEQYF.

V is TRBV20-1 and J is TRBJ2-1, with unresolved D. V lost 0 bases to trimming and J lost 5 bases, with 2 bases between them. In germline, CDR1 is DFQATT, CDR2 SNEGSKA (reference sequence). The length of the CDR3 is 11 residues. CDR3 DNA: TGCAGTGCTAGAGAACACAATGAGCAGTTCTTC. Protein: CSAREHNEQFF.

The J gene is TRBJ2-2, the V gene TRBV7-2, with 7 bases identical to TRBD2. Germline V gene data show CDR1 as SGHTA and CDR2 as FQGNSA. With V trimmed by 3 bases and J by 5 bases, 6 bases remained unmatched. The CDR3 covers 15 residues. CDR3 nucleotides: TGTGCCAGCAGCTTGAAGCGGGATAGTACCGGGGAGCTGTTTTTT. This gives the protein CASSLKRDSTGELFF.

The J gene is TRBJ1-2, the V gene TRBV29-1; D possibly corresponds to TRBD1 (5 bases). CDR3 size: 12 residues. Trimming took 0 bases from V and 5 from J, leaving 7 bases between them. The V gene's germline CDR1 is SQVTM and CDR2 ANQGSEA. The CDR3 protein is CSVEDGGYGYTF. In nucleotides, the CDR3 is TGCAGCGTTGAAGATGGGGGGTATGGCTACACCTTC.

The chain recombines TRBV9 with TRBJ2-7; D is perhaps TRBD2 (5 bases). Trimming shortened V by 4 bases and J by 5 bases, and 10 bases separated the two germline ends. CDR1 SGDLS and CDR2 YYNGEE come from the germline V gene. The CDR3 loop spans 12 amino acids. The CDR3: CASSRYGDEQYF. Written as DNA, the CDR3 is TGTGCCAGCAGCCGATACGGGGACGAGCAGTACTTC.

The gene calls are TRBV5-1 and TRBJ1-3; D may be TRBD1 (5 bases). The CDR3 has 15 amino acids. Germline lookup yields CDR1 SGHRS and CDR2 YFSETQ. The ends were cut back, 4 bases at V and 1 base at J, with 12 bases in the middle. The CDR3 coding sequence is TGCGCCAGCAGCGGGGGTGGGTCGTCTGGAAACACCATATATTTT. Protein sequence: CASSGGGSSGNTIYF.

This clone was counted only a few times. Other DNA variants within this sample encode the same CDR3. The chain employs TRBV6-4 and TRBJ1-5; no clear D. Germline-derived CDR1 and CDR2 are MRHNA and SNTAGT. The CDR3 runs to 13 residues. The V gene lost 3 bases and the J gene lost 1 base, with 4 bases spanning the gap. CDR3 sequence reads: CASSEGSNQPQHF. In DNA form, the CDR3 reads TGTGCCAGCAGTGAGGGCAGCAATCAGCCCCAGCATTTT.

This clone showed up just a few times. This CDR3 is CASRPEQGAYTDTQYF. CDR3 coding DNA: TGTGCCAGCAGACCAGAACAGGGGGCTTACACAGATACGCAGTATTTT. V is TRBV28 and J is TRBJ2-3, with TRBD1 matching 9 bases. V lost 6 bases to trimming and J lost 2 bases; unmatched junction nucleotides: 9. The CDR3 runs 16 residues. The germline V gene encodes CDR1 MDHEN and CDR2 SYDVKM.

CDR3 nucleotides: TGTGCCAGCAGCCGGGACGGAACCCTTAATCAGCCCCAGCATTTT. As protein: CASSRDGTLNQPQHF. V usage is TRBV4-2 and J usage is TRBJ1-5; D may be TRBD1 (5 bases). Germline V CDR1 and CDR2: LGHNA, YNFKEQ. V gave up 4 bases and J gave up 4 bases, with 14 bases separating them. This CDR3 has 15 amino acids.

This chain connects TRBV30 to TRBJ1-1; 9 bases agree with TRBD1. Germline assignment: CDR1 GTSNPN and CDR2 SVGIG (reference sequence). CDR3 length: 13 residues. The junction had 2 bases not matched to a gene; V was cut back by 2 bases and J by 4 bases. This chain's CDR3 is CAWSTGGRTEAFF. CDR3 nucleotides: TGTGCCTGGAGTACAGGGGGCCGCACTGAAGCTTTCTTT.

The sample holds a few counts of this clone. This chain links TRBV5-6 with TRBJ2-2; D gene ambiguous. The germline CDR1 and CDR2 sequences are SGHDT and YYEEEE. This CDR3 contains 15 residues. Trimming stripped 4 bases from V and 1 base from J, with 11 bases between. CDR3: CASSPWWQNTGELFF. The CDR3 nucleotides are TGTGCCAGCAGCCCGTGGTGGCAGAACACCGGGGAGCTGTTTTTT. Full variable domain (missing parts from reference TRBV5-6 and TRBJ2-2): DAGVTQSPTHLIKTRGQQVTLRCSPKSGHDTVSWYQQALGQGPQFIFQYYEEEERQRGNFPDRFSGHQFPNYSSELNVNALLLGDSALYLCASSPWWQNTGELFFGEGSRLTVL.

The chain carries TRBV11-2 and TRBJ2-7, with D perhaps TRBD2 (5 bases). CDR1 SGHAT and CDR2 FQNNGV come from the germline V gene. This CDR3 region has 14 residues. The V end lost 5 bases, the J end lost 3 bases, and 14 bases lay between the germline ends. The chain's CDR3 is CASSPLRRYYEQYF. DNA for the CDR3: TGTGCCAGCAGCCCCCTGCGGAGGTACTACGAGCAGTACTTC.

The V gene is TRBV15, the J gene TRBJ2-3; D is possibly TRBD2 (5 bases). V lost 5 bases, J lost 0 bases, and 6 bases lay in between. Germline V gene data show CDR1 as LNHNV and CDR2 as YYDKDF (reference sequence). This CDR3 is built from 13 residues. The CDR3 spells CATSGSSTDTQYF. DNA of the CDR3: TGTGCCACCAGCGGGAGTAGCACAGATACGCAGTATTTT.

V gene TRBV6-5 combines with J gene TRBJ1-1; a weak D match, TRBD1 (6 bases). Germline CDR1 reads MNHEY; CDR2 reads SVGAGI. V lost 6 bases and J lost 7, with 15 bases in between. There are 13 residues in the CDR3. In nucleotides, the CDR3 is TGTGCCAGCAGAAACGGGGGGCTCAATGAAGCTTTCTTT. Translating it yields CASRNGGLNEAFF.

The chain carries TRBV7-9 and TRBJ2-3; 7 positions agree with TRBD1. Germline V lookup: CDR1 SEHNR, CDR2 FQNEAQ (reference sequence). CDR3 length: 15 amino acids. Trimming at V came to 5 bases and at J to 0 bases, leaving 5 bases not matched to a gene. The CDR3 loop reads CASSKRQGSTDTQYF. DNA for the CDR3: TGTGCCAGCAGCAAAAGACAGGGTAGCACAGATACGCAGTATTTT.

The rearrangement uses TRBV2 and TRBJ2-1; tentatively, D is TRBD2 (6 bases). CDR1 and CDR2 from the germline V gene are SNHLY and FYNNEI. The CDR3 loop spans 13 amino acids. V shed 8 bases and J shed 4 bases, with 12 bases lying between them. CDR3 sequence: CASGRDLYNEQFF. The CDR3 DNA reads as TGTGCCAGCGGGCGGGACCTATACAATGAGCAGTTCTTC.

The chain employs TRBV4-3 and TRBJ2-2; D call uncertain. V lost 3 bases and J 3 bases, leaving 14 bases between the germline ends. Per germline, CDR1 LGHNA and CDR2 YSLEER. The length of the CDR3 is 16 residues. CDR3 loop: CASSQIGRLDTGELFF. DNA of the CDR3: TGCGCCAGCAGCCAGATAGGGCGGTTGGACACCGGGGAGCTGTTTTTT.

V gene TRBV7-2 combines with J gene TRBJ1-2; a weak D match, TRBD1 (5 bases). V shed 5 bases and J shed 4 bases, with 8 bases lying between them. Looked up from germline, CDR1 is SGHTA and CDR2 is FQGNSA. The CDR3 length is 12 residues. DNA of the CDR3: TGTGCCAGCAGCCCCGGGACCTATGGCTACACCTTC. Encoded protein: CASSPGTYGYTF.

The CDR3 reads CASRSAGDDYGYTF. The CDR3 DNA reads as TGTGCCAGCAGAAGCGCGGGGGATGATTATGGCTACACCTTC. V usage is TRBV6-1 and J usage is TRBJ1-2; a possible D gene is TRBD1 (5 bases). The CDR3 spans 14 residues. The ends were cut back, 6 bases at V and 5 bases at J, with 16 bases in the middle. CDR1 and CDR2 from the germline V gene are MNHNS and SASEGT.

V gene TRBV6-5 combines with J gene TRBJ1-5, with a possible D match to TRBD1 (6 bases). CDR1 is MNHEY, CDR2 SVGAGI, per germline. CDR3 length equals 16 residues. Trimming pared 2 bases from V and 2 bases from J, leaving 13 bases between. CDR3 DNA: TGTGCCAGCAGTTACGGACCAGGGGTGGGCAATCAGCCCCAGCATTTT. Amino acids: CASSYGPGVGNQPQHF.

Comments on this clone: At one boundary the junction diverges from the germline segment, which might be a read error. V and J are TRBV6-5 and TRBJ1-2; the D gene is possibly TRBD1 (6 bases). Per the germline V gene, CDR1 is MNHEY and CDR2 is SVGAGI. CDR3 length: 11 amino acids. The CDR3 sequence is CESRGGNGYTF. For the CDR3, the DNA is TGCGAAAGCCGAGGGGGTAATGGCTACACCTTC.

The chain combines TRBV5-1 with TRBJ1-1; D unclear. Trimming left V 5 bases short and J 1 base short, with 6 bases between. CDR3 length equals 12 residues. Germline V gene lookup returns CDR1 SGHRS and CDR2 YFSETQ. The CDR3 loop is CASRHGNTEAFF. DNA of the CDR3: TGCGCCAGCAGACACGGGAACACTGAAGCTTTCTTT.

V and J are TRBV27 and TRBJ1-2, with 8 bases fitting TRBD1. The CDR3 is 16 amino acids. V lost 8 bases, J lost 3 bases, and 14 bases stayed unmatched. Germline V lookup: CDR1 MNHEY, CDR2 SMNVEV (reference sequence). This CDR3 is CASGPGLAGGDYGYTF. Written as DNA, the CDR3 is TGTGCCAGCGGTCCCGGGTTGGCAGGGGGCGACTATGGCTACACCTTC.

This clone was counted only a few times. The chain couples TRBV5-4 to TRBJ1-5, with D uncertain. V was pared by 5 bases and J by 5 bases, with 11 bases between. CDR3 length: 13 residues. Germline-derived CDR1 and CDR2 are SGHNT and YYREEE (reference sequence). CDR3 loop: CASSRRPDQPQHF. The CDR3 coding sequence is TGTGCCAGCAGTCGTCGACCCGATCAGCCCCAGCATTTT.